Listed below are T cell receptor beta chains from one sample, sequenced in a study of T cells in localized non-small cell lung cancer. The assay was immunoSEQ multiplex PCR, and TCRdb's table has in-frame clones only and misses some. The sample has around 41,000 clones; about 88% are singletons. The material sequenced was peripheral blood, taken before any cancer treatment. These TCRs come from a woman aged 18 to 55 with stage III lung adenocarcinoma. Each CDR3 is given with its conserved first and last residue. The D gene is left open where the match is weak. Clone size is not always given. Where it is, it says once, few, many or a class for expanded clones.

TRBV20-1	few	NA	TRBJ2-1	CSAAGQNEQFF	TGCAGTGCAGCGGGACAGAATGAGCAGTTCTTC
TRBV11-2	NA	TRBD1	TRBJ1-6	CASSLAGTGGSYNSPLHF	TGTGCCAGCAGCTTAGCCGGGACAGGGGGCTCCTATAATTCACCCCTCCACTTT
TRBV15	NA	NA	TRBJ1-2	CATSRDSVAYGYTF	TGTGCCACCAGCAGAGACTCGGTTGCCTATGGCTACACCTTC
TRBV4-2	once	TRBD1	TRBJ2-1	CASSQDRDRGVNEQFF	TGTGCCAGCAGCCAAGACCGGGACAGGGGTGTTAATGAGCAGTTCTTC
TRBV2	NA	NA	TRBJ2-5	CASSEVGTLGETQYF	TGTGCCAGCAGTGAAGTGGGCACCCTGGGGGAGACCCAGTACTTC
TRBV2	once	NA	TRBJ1-4	CASSELGTGEEKLFF	TGTGCCAGCAGTGAATTGGGGACGGGGGAGGAAAAACTGTTTTTT
TRBV7-8	NA	TRBD2	TRBJ2-7	CASSLGTSETYEQYF	TGTGCCAGCAGCTTAGGGACTAGCGAGACCTACGAGCAGTACTTC
TRBV28	NA	NA	TRBJ2-3	CASSPTPTDTQYF	TGTGCCAGCAGCCCCACGCCCACAGATACGCAGTATTTT
TRBV6-4	NA	NA	TRBJ2-2	CASSGTPGTGELFF	TGTGCCAGCAGTGGAACCCCTGGAACCGGGGAGCTGTTTTTT
TRBV5-1	NA	TRBD1	TRBJ1-1	CASREGQVNTEAFF	TGCGCCAGCAGGGAAGGACAGGTGAACACTGAAGCTTTCTTT
TRBV5-1	once	NA	TRBJ2-2	CASSIFRGPNTGELFF	TGCGCCAGCAGCATCTTCAGGGGACCCAACACCGGGGAGCTGTTTTTT
TRBV7-3	NA	NA	TRBJ1-3	CASSLGSGNTIYF	TGTGCCAGCAGCTTGGGTTCTGGAAACACCATATATTTT
TRBV11-2	NA	NA	TRBJ1-4	CASSLVDLTFGEKLFF	TGTGCCAGCAGCTTAGTCGATTTGACCTTTGGGGAAAAACTGTTTTTT
TRBV7-8	NA	NA	TRBJ2-1	CASSPGGTQDEQFF	TGTGCCAGCAGCCCAGGTGGCACCCAAGATGAGCAGTTCTTC
TRBV19	once	NA	TRBJ2-1	CASREGRWNEQFF	TGTGCCAGTAGGGAGGGCCGATGGAATGAGCAGTTCTTC
TRBV6-1	NA	NA	TRBJ2-2	CASSLSTGELFF	TGTGCCAGCAGTTTGAGCACCGGGGAGCTGTTTTTT
TRBV7-2	NA	NA	TRBJ2-5	CASSQDSFGQETQYF	TGTGCCAGCAGCCAGGACAGTTTTGGCCAAGAGACCCAGTACTTC
TRBV10-2	once	NA	TRBJ2-7	CATGKTRAYEQYF	TGCGCCACCGGAAAGACCAGAGCCTACGAGCAGTACTTC
TRBV18	NA	NA	TRBJ2-2	CASSEGTQRNTGELFF	TGTGCCAGCTCAGAAGGGACACAACGGAACACCGGGGAGCTGTTTTTT
TRBV23-1	once	NA	TRBJ2-2	CARQGETGELFF	TGCGCCAGACAGGGAGAAACCGGGGAGCTGTTTTTT
TRBV7-2	NA	NA	TRBJ2-1	CASSLLYEQFF	TGTGCCAGCAGCTTATTATACGAGCAGTTCTTC
TRBV11-3	NA	NA	TRBJ2-7	CASSLDGRGEQYF	TGTGCCAGCAGCTTGGACGGCAGGGGAGAGCAGTACTTC
TRBV7-9	NA	NA	TRBJ2-7	CASSRPPGDGEASEQYF	TGTGCCAGCAGCCGCCCCCCGGGGGACGGGGAGGCCTCCGAGCAGTACTTC
TRBV9	NA	NA	TRBJ2-5	CASSVGDPSGETQYF	TGTGCCAGCAGCGTCGGGGATCCTTCAGGGGAGACCCAGTACTTC
TRBV4-1	NA	TRBD1	TRBJ2-4	CASSSDRGNIQYF	TGCGCCAGCAGTTCCGACAGGGGAAACATTCAGTACTTC
TRBV5-1	NA	TRBD1	TRBJ1-5	CASSLQGSQPQHF	TGCGCCAGCAGCTTACAGGGGAGTCAGCCCCAGCATTTT
TRBV2	few	NA	TRBJ1-6	CAGAGTAYNSPLHF	TGTGCCGGGGCCGGGACGGCCTATAATTCACCCCTCCACTTT
TRBV25-1	NA	NA	TRBJ1-4	CASSELEGEKLFF	TGTGCCAGCAGTGAATTGGAGGGTGAAAAACTGTTTTTT
TRBV6-1	NA	NA	TRBJ1-5	CASSALQDQPQHF	TGTGCCAGCAGTGCTCTCCAAGATCAGCCCCAGCATTTT
TRBV21-1	NA	NA	TRBJ1-6	CASSKGGQGARCGTSSYNSPLHF	TGTGCCAGCAGCAAAGGAGGACAGGGGGCGAGGTGTGGGACAAGCTCCTATAATTCACCCCTCCACTTT
TRBV7-9	NA	NA	TRBJ1-1	CASSLTNTEAFF	TGTGCCAGCAGCTTAACGAACACTGAAGCTTTCTTT
TRBV4-1	NA	NA	TRBJ2-7	CASSQFPGTSYEQYF	TGCGCCAGCAGCCAGTTCCCCGGGACATCCTACGAGCAGTACTTC
TRBV6-5	NA	NA	TRBJ1-1	CASSYSWAENTEAFF	TGTGCCAGCAGTTACTCGTGGGCGGAGAACACTGAAGCTTTCTTT
TRBV19	NA	TRBD2	TRBJ2-7	CASRHSGGPSYEQYF	TGTGCCAGTAGGCACAGCGGGGGTCCCTCCTACGAGCAGTACTTC
TRBV4-1	NA	NA	TRBJ1-5	CASSQVWGPQPQHF	TGCGCCAGCAGCCAAGTCTGGGGCCCTCAGCCCCAGCATTTT
TRBV30	NA	TRBD1	TRBJ2-7	CAWSGGQGLSYEQYF	TGTGCCTGGAGTGGGGGACAGGGCCTTTCCTACGAGCAGTACTTC
TRBV5-6	NA	NA	TRBJ1-1	CASSLPGPREDTEAFF	TGTGCCAGCAGCTTACCTGGTCCCAGGGAGGACACTGAAGCTTTCTTT
TRBV2	NA	TRBD2	TRBJ2-7	CASRLAGGIYEQYF	TGTGCCAGCAGACTAGCGGGGGGGATTTACGAGCAGTACTTC
TRBV7-9	NA	NA	TRBJ2-1	CASSLVGDRDNEQFF	TGTGCCAGCAGCTTAGTAGGGGATAGGGACAATGAGCAGTTCTTC
TRBV7-2	few	NA	TRBJ2-2	CASSPQGNTGELFF	TGTGCCAGCAGCCCCCAGGGTAACACCGGGGAGCTGTTTTTT
TRBV2	NA	NA	TRBJ2-5	CASVGYQETQYF	TGTGCCAGCGTCGGGTACCAAGAGACCCAGTACTTC
TRBV9	NA	NA	TRBJ2-5	CASSVGREQLYF	TGTGCCAGCAGCGTAGGTCGGGAGCAGCTGTACTTC
TRBV5-6	few	NA	TRBJ2-5	CASSPPRQGGTQYF	TGTGCCAGCAGCCCCCCCCGGCAGGGAGGGACCCAGTACTTC